The rows below give T cell receptor beta chains drawn from one sample of a study of blood T cell repertoires in COVID-19. Assay: immunoSEQ multiplex PCR; the TCRdb copy retains only in-frame clones and omits some. The repertoire consists of about 150,000 clones, with approximately 79% occurring once and the leading ten covering roughly 8.7%. Material for sequencing was peripheral blood. These receptors all stem from a man aged 45 to 65 with active or convalescent COVID-19. The CDR3 runs from the conserved cysteine through the conserved F or W. Fields, in order: D gene, V gene, clone size, J gene, CDR3 DNA, CDR3 protein. D genes are given only for firm matches. Only some rows state a clone size, as once, few, many or a class for expanded clones.

d_call: NA; v_call: TRBV7-9; clone_size: NA; j_call: TRBJ2-2; cdr3_nt: TGTGCCAGCAGCTTATTTGGGCAAGTACTCACCGGGGAGCTGTTTTTT; cdr3_aa: CASSLFGQVLTGELFF
d_call: NA; v_call: TRBV28; clone_size: NA; j_call: TRBJ2-1; cdr3_nt: TGTGCCAGCACAGGGGCAGTCTTATCCTACAATGAGCAGTTCTTC; cdr3_aa: CASTGAVLSYNEQFF
d_call: TRBD1; v_call: TRBV27; clone_size: NA; j_call: TRBJ1-5; cdr3_nt: TGTGCCAGCAGTTCGGGGTCCGACAGGGGTGGTCAGCCCCAGCATTTT; cdr3_aa: CASSSGSDRGGQPQHF
d_call: TRBD2; v_call: TRBV13; clone_size: once; j_call: TRBJ2-7; cdr3_nt: TGTGCCAGCAGCAATCCCTTAGCGGGAGGGCCCTACGAGCAGTACTTC; cdr3_aa: CASSNPLAGGPYEQYF
d_call: TRBD1; v_call: TRBV7-6; clone_size: NA; j_call: TRBJ2-5; cdr3_nt: TGTGCCAGCAGCTTATTTACAGGGGGGGAGACCCAGTACTTC; cdr3_aa: CASSLFTGGETQYF
d_call: TRBD2; v_call: TRBV7-3; clone_size: NA; j_call: TRBJ2-1; cdr3_nt: TGTGCCAGCAGCTCCCGACTAGCGGGATCCTACAATGAGCAGTTCTTC; cdr3_aa: CASSSRLAGSYNEQFF
d_call: TRBD2; v_call: TRBV19; clone_size: few; j_call: TRBJ2-3; cdr3_nt: TGTGCCAGTAGTGGGGCTAGCGGGCCCAGCACAGATACGCAGTATTTT; cdr3_aa: CASSGASGPSTDTQYF
d_call: TRBD1; v_call: TRBV11-3; clone_size: NA; j_call: TRBJ1-6; cdr3_nt: TGTGCCAGCAGCTCTGGACAGGGGGGCAATTCACCCCTCCACTTT; cdr3_aa: CASSSGQGGNSPLHF
d_call: NA; v_call: TRBV6-5; clone_size: NA; j_call: TRBJ1-2; cdr3_nt: TGTGCCAGCAGTTCGGAGGGGCCCCTCCTTCGCTACACCTTC; cdr3_aa: CASSSEGPLLRYTF
d_call: TRBD2; v_call: TRBV2; clone_size: NA; j_call: TRBJ2-3; cdr3_nt: TGTGCCAGCAGTGAGGCTGGTATGGGACTAGCCAGCACAGATACGCAGTATTTT; cdr3_aa: CASSEAGMGLASTDTQYF
d_call: NA; v_call: TRBV27; clone_size: many; j_call: TRBJ2-7; cdr3_nt: TGTGCCAGCAGTTTGGCGGATTGGAGTGAGCAGTACTTC; cdr3_aa: CASSLADWSEQYF
d_call: NA; v_call: TRBV28; clone_size: NA; j_call: TRBJ1-6; cdr3_nt: TGTGCCAGCAGTTTGACAGGCAGTAATTCACCCCTCCACTTT; cdr3_aa: CASSLTGSNSPLHF
d_call: NA; v_call: TRBV28; clone_size: few; j_call: TRBJ2-3; cdr3_nt: TGTGCCAGCAGTTCGGGACACTTCACAGATACGCAGTATTTT; cdr3_aa: CASSSGHFTDTQYF
d_call: TRBD2; v_call: TRBV15; clone_size: NA; j_call: TRBJ2-7; cdr3_nt: TGTGCCACCAGCAGAGGCGGGGGAGGCCCCCTCGAGCAGTACTTC; cdr3_aa: CATSRGGGGPLEQYF
d_call: NA; v_call: TRBV6-5; clone_size: NA; j_call: TRBJ1-2; cdr3_nt: TGTGCCAGCATCCTCGACTACAGGGACTATGGCTACACCTTC; cdr3_aa: CASILDYRDYGYTF
d_call: NA; v_call: TRBV7-2; clone_size: NA; j_call: TRBJ2-3; cdr3_nt: TGTGCCAGCAGCTTCCCTTCGGCAGATACGCAGTATTTT; cdr3_aa: CASSFPSADTQYF
d_call: NA; v_call: TRBV7-6; clone_size: NA; j_call: TRBJ1-2; cdr3_nt: TGTGCCAGCAGCTTACCGTCTAGTTGGGGGGATGGCTACACCTTC; cdr3_aa: CASSLPSSWGDGYTF
d_call: TRBD2; v_call: TRBV7-3; clone_size: NA; j_call: TRBJ2-2; cdr3_nt: TGTGCCAGCAGCCCCGGGGGGGGAGGGCGGAATCCCGGGGAGCTGTTTTTT; cdr3_aa: CASSPGGGGRNPGELFF
d_call: NA; v_call: TRBV24-1; clone_size: NA; j_call: TRBJ2-3; cdr3_nt: TGTGCCACCAGTGAGCAGGGGCTTGGCACAGATACGCAGTATTTT; cdr3_aa: CATSEQGLGTDTQYF
d_call: TRBD1; v_call: TRBV18; clone_size: once; j_call: TRBJ2-3; cdr3_nt: TGTGCCAGCTCACCACCGGGACAGGGAGGGCCAGATACGCAGTATTTT; cdr3_aa: CASSPPGQGGPDTQYF
d_call: TRBD2; v_call: TRBV5-8; clone_size: NA; j_call: TRBJ2-1; cdr3_nt: TGTGCCAGCAGAATACTAGCGGGAGGGCACAATGAGCAGTTCTTC; cdr3_aa: CASRILAGGHNEQFF
d_call: NA; v_call: TRBV11-1; clone_size: NA; j_call: TRBJ1-4; cdr3_nt: TGTGCCAGCAGTCCGCAGTTCAATGAAAAACTGTTTTTT; cdr3_aa: CASSPQFNEKLFF
d_call: TRBD1; v_call: TRBV11-2; clone_size: few; j_call: TRBJ1-4; cdr3_nt: TGTGCCAGCAGCTTAGACCAGGGGGCTGGGACTAATGAAAAACTGTTTTTT; cdr3_aa: CASSLDQGAGTNEKLFF
d_call: NA; v_call: TRBV24-1; clone_size: NA; j_call: TRBJ1-4; cdr3_nt: TGTGCCACCAGTGCCGGACAGTTTAATGAAAAACTGTTTTTT; cdr3_aa: CATSAGQFNEKLFF
d_call: NA; v_call: TRBV9; clone_size: NA; j_call: TRBJ2-1; cdr3_nt: TGTGCCAGCAGCGTAGCGGGAGTGAGGAATGAGCAGTTCTTC; cdr3_aa: CASSVAGVRNEQFF
d_call: NA; v_call: TRBV2; clone_size: many; j_call: TRBJ2-7; cdr3_nt: TGTGCCAGCAGTGATCAAAAGAGCTCCTACGAGCAGTACTTC; cdr3_aa: CASSDQKSSYEQYF
d_call: TRBD1; v_call: TRBV7-9; clone_size: NA; j_call: TRBJ1-1; cdr3_nt: TGTGCCAGCAGCCACAATAAGGGGGCCACTGAAGCTTTCTTT; cdr3_aa: CASSHNKGATEAFF
d_call: NA; v_call: TRBV18; clone_size: NA; j_call: TRBJ2-2; cdr3_nt: TGTGCCAGCTCAACAAGACAACAAGCCACCGGGGAGCTGTTTTTT; cdr3_aa: CASSTRQQATGELFF
d_call: TRBD1; v_call: TRBV19; clone_size: NA; j_call: TRBJ2-5; cdr3_nt: TGTGCCAGTAGTATTGCAGGGGGCTCGGGGGAGACCCAGTACTTC; cdr3_aa: CASSIAGGSGETQYF
d_call: NA; v_call: TRBV2; clone_size: few; j_call: TRBJ1-5; cdr3_nt: TGTGCCAGCAGTGATTGGGGCATAGATAGCAATCAGCCCCAGCATTTT; cdr3_aa: CASSDWGIDSNQPQHF
d_call: TRBD2; v_call: TRBV10-3; clone_size: NA; j_call: TRBJ2-3; cdr3_nt: TGTGCCATCAGGCCGACTAGCGGCTTAACAGATACGCAGTATTTT; cdr3_aa: CAIRPTSGLTDTQYF
d_call: TRBD2; v_call: TRBV2; clone_size: once; j_call: TRBJ2-3; cdr3_nt: TGTGCCAGCAGTGCGTCTAGCGGGGGTCGGTATACGCAGTATTTT; cdr3_aa: CASSASSGGRYTQYF
d_call: TRBD2; v_call: TRBV3-1/TRBV3-2; clone_size: NA; j_call: TRBJ2-5; cdr3_nt: TGTGCCAGCAGCCATATGGCTAGCGGCCCTCAAGAGACCCAGTACTTC; cdr3_aa: CASSHMASGPQETQYF
d_call: TRBD1; v_call: TRBV9; clone_size: NA; j_call: TRBJ1-3; cdr3_nt: TGTGCCAGCAGCGGAGGGGACAGAAGCTCTGGAAACACCATATATTTT; cdr3_aa: CASSGGDRSSGNTIYF
d_call: TRBD1; v_call: TRBV3-1/TRBV3-2; clone_size: NA; j_call: TRBJ2-7; cdr3_nt: TGTGCCAGCAGCCAAGAAGGGAACAGGGGCCACGAGCAGTACTTC; cdr3_aa: CASSQEGNRGHEQYF
d_call: TRBD2; v_call: TRBV11-3; clone_size: few; j_call: TRBJ2-5; cdr3_nt: TGTGCCAGCAGCCCGGGACTAGCGGGAGTAGGAGAGACCCAGTACTTC; cdr3_aa: CASSPGLAGVGETQYF
d_call: NA; v_call: TRBV27; clone_size: NA; j_call: TRBJ2-7; cdr3_nt: TGTGCCAGCAGTGATTTAGCGGCAGAAGGGGTTTACTCCTACGAGCAGTACTTC; cdr3_aa: CASSDLAAEGVYSYEQYF
d_call: NA; v_call: TRBV7-3; clone_size: NA; j_call: TRBJ2-1; cdr3_nt: TGTGCCAGCAGCTTAAGCCTAGTTGGGGCCAATGAGCAGTTCTTC; cdr3_aa: CASSLSLVGANEQFF
d_call: TRBD2; v_call: TRBV9; clone_size: NA; j_call: TRBJ2-7; cdr3_nt: TGTGCCAGCAGCTTGGGGGGGACTAGCCCCTACGAGCAGTACTTC; cdr3_aa: CASSLGGTSPYEQYF
d_call: TRBD1; v_call: TRBV4-1; clone_size: NA; j_call: TRBJ2-2; cdr3_nt: TGCGCCAGCAGCCAAAGACAGGGTTCCACCGGGGAGCTGTTTTTT; cdr3_aa: CASSQRQGSTGELFF
d_call: NA; v_call: TRBV5-8; clone_size: NA; j_call: TRBJ1-1; cdr3_nt: TGTGCCAGCAGCTTGGACGGGGGGCGGACTGAAGCTTTCTTT; cdr3_aa: CASSLDGGRTEAFF
d_call: NA; v_call: TRBV6-2/TRBV6-3; clone_size: NA; j_call: TRBJ1-1; cdr3_nt: TGTGCCAGCAGTTACGCGGGGCCCCGCACTGAAGCTTTCTTT; cdr3_aa: CASSYAGPRTEAFF